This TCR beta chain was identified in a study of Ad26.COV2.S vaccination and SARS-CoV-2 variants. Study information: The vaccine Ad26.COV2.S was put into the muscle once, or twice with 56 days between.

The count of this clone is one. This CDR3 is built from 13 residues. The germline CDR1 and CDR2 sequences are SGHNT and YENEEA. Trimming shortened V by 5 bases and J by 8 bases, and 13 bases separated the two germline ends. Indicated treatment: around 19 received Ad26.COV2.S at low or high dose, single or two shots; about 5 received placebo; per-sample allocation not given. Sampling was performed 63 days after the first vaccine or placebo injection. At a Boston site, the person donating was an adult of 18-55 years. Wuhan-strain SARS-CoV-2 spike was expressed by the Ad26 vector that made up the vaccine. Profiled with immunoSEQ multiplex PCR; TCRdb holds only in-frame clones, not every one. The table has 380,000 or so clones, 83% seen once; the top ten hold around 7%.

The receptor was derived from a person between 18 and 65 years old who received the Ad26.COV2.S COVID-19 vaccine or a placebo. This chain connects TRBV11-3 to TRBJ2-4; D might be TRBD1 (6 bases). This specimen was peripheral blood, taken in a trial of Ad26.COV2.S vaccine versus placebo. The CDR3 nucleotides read TGTGCCAGCAGCACCAGTTACAGGGACATTCAGTACTTC. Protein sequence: CASSTSYRDIQYF.